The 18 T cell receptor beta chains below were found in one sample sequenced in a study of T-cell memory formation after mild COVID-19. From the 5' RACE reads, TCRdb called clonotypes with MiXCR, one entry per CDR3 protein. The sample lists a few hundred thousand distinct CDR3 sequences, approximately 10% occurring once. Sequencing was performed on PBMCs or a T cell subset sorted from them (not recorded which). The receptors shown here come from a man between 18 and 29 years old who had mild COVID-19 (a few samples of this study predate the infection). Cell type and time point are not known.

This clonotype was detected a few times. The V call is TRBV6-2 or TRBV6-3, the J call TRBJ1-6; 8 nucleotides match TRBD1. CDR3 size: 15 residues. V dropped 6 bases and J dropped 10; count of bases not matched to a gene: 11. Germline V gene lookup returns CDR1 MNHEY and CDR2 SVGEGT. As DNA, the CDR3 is TGTGCCAGCAGCCCTCTTGGACAGGGAGGATCACCCCTCCACTTT. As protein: CASSPLGQGGSPLHF.

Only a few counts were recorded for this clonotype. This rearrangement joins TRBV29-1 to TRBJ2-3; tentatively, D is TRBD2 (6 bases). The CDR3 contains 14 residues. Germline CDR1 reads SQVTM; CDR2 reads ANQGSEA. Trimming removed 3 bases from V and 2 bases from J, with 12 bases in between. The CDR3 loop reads CSVEGGRHTDTQYF. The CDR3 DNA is TGCAGCGTTGAGGGGGGACGACACACAGATACGCAGTATTTT.

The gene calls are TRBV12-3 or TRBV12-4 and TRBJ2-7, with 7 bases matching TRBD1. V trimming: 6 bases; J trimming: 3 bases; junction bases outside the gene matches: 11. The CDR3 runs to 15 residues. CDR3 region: CASSPTSDRNYEQYV. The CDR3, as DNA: TGTGCCAGCAGCCCCACCTCGGACAGGAACTACGAGCAGTACGTC.

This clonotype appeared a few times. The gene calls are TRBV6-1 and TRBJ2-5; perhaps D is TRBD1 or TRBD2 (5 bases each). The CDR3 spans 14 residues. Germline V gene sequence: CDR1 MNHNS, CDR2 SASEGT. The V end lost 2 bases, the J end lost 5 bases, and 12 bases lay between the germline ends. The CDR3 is CASSERGYRETQYF. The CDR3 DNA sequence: TGTGCCAGCAGTGAACGGGGTTACAGGGAGACCCAGTACTTC.

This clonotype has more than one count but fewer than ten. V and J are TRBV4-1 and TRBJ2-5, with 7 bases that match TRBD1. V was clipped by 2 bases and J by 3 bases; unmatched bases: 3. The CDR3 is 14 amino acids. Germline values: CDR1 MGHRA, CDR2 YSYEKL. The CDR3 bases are TGCGCCAGCAGCCAATTTGACAGGGAAGAGACCCAGTACTTC. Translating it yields CASSQFDREETQYF.

CDR3 protein: CASSLLPPYEAFF. As DNA, the CDR3 is TGTGCCAGCAGTTTGTTACCTCCGTATGAAGCTTTCTTT. The J gene is TRBJ1-1, the V gene TRBV27, with D uncertain. Trimming shortened V by 3 bases and J by 7 bases, and 12 bases separated the two germline ends. From germline, CDR1 is MNHEY and CDR2 SMNVEV (reference sequence). There are 13 residues in the CDR3.

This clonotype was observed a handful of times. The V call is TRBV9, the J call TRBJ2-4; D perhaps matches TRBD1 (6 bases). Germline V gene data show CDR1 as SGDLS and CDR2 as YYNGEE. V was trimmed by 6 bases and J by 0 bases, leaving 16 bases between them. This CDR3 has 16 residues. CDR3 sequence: CASTPTGSQAKNIQYF. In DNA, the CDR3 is TGTGCCAGCACCCCGACAGGCAGCCAAGCCAAAAACATTCAGTACTTC. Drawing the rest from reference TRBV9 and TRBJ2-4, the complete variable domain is DSGVTQTPKHLITATGQRVTLRCSPRSGDLSVYWYQQSLDQGLQFLIQYYNGEERAKGNILERFSAQQFPDLHSELNLSSLELGDSALYFCASTPTGSQAKNIQYFGAGTRLSVL.

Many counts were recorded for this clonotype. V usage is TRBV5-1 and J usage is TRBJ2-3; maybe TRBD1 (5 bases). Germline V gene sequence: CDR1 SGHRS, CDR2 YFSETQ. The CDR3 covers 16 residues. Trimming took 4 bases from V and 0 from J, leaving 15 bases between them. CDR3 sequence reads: CASSGRQPASTDTQYF. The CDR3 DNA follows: TGCGCCAGCAGCGGTAGACAGCCAGCTAGCACAGATACGCAGTATTTT.

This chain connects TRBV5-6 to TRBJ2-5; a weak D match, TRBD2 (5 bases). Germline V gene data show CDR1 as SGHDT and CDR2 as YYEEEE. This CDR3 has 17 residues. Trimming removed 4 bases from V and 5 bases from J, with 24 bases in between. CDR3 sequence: CASSPNYGLPLSETQYF. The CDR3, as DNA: TGTGCCAGCAGCCCGAACTACGGACTCCCCTTATCGGAGACCCAGTACTTC.

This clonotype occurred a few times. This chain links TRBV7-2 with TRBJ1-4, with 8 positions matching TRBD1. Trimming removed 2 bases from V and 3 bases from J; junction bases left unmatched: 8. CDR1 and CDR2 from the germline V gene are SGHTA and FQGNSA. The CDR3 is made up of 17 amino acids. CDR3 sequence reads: CASSLRAGGASNEKLFF. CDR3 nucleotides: TGTGCCAGCAGCTTAAGGGCAGGGGGCGCCTCTAATGAAAAACTGTTTTTT.

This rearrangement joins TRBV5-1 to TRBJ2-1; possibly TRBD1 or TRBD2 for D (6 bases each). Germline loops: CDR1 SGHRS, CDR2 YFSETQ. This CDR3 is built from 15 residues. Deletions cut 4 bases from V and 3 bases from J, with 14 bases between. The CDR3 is CASSTRGAVYNEQFF. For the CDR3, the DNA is TGCGCCAGCAGCACAAGGGGGGCAGTCTACAATGAGCAGTTCTTC.

In DNA form, the CDR3 reads TGTGCCAGCAGCTTACATCTGCAATCACCCCTCCACTTT. This translates into CASSLHLQSPLHF. The chain has TRBV7-7 and TRBJ1-6, with D hard to call. The CDR3 runs 13 residues. The V and J ends lost 2 bases and 10 bases respectively, with 9 bases between them. The germline CDR1 and CDR2 sequences are SSHAT and FNYEAQ (reference sequence).

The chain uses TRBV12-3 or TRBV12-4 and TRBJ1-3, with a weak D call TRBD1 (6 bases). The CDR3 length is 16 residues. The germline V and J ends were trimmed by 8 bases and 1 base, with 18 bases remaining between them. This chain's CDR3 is CASFTSRRGSGNTIYF. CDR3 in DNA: TGTGCCAGCTTTACCTCCAGAAGGGGGTCTGGAAACACCATATATTTT.

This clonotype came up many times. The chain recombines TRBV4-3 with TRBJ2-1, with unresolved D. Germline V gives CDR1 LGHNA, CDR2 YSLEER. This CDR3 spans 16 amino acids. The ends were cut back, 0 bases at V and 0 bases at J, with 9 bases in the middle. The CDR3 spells CASSQEAESSYNEQFF. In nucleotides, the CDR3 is TGCGCCAGCAGCCAAGAGGCTGAAAGCTCCTACAATGAGCAGTTCTTC.

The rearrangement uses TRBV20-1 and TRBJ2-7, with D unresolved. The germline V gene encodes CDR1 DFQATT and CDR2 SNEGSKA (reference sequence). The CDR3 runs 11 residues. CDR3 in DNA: TGCAGCTCCCGAGGAAACTACGAGCAGTACGTC. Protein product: CSSRGNYEQYV.

CDR3 residues: CASSAAGGGGPLRGYTF. CDR3 DNA: TGTGCCAGCAGCGCCGCGGGGGGTGGGGGGCCCCTCCGGGGCTACACCTTC. The V gene is TRBV7-2, the J gene TRBJ1-2, with D tentatively TRBD1 (6 bases). This CDR3 has 17 amino acids. Germline CDR1 is SGHTA and CDR2 is FQGNSA. V lost 5 bases and J 8 bases, leaving 27 bases between the germline ends.

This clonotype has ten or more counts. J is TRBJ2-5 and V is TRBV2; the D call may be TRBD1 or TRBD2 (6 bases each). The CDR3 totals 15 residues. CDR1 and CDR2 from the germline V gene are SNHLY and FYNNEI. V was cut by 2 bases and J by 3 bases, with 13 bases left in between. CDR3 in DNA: TGTGCCAGCAGTGAAATTGGGGGGCCCGAAGAGACCCAGTACTTC. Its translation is CASSEIGGPEETQYF.

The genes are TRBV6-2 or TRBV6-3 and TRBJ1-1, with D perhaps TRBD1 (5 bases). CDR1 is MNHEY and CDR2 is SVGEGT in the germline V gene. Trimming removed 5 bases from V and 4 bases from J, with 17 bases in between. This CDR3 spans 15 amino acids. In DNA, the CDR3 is TGTGCCAGCAGTCCCCTCAGAAGGCAGGGCACTGAAGCTTTCTTT. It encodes CASSPLRRQGTEAFF.